Here is one T cell receptor beta chain with its context. The data were obtained in a study of blood T cell repertoires in COVID-19. Overall study context: Nucleic acid was either cDNA or gDNA, and it came from T cells, B-cell-depleted T cells, or PBMCs.

In the authors' workflow: Estimated nucleated cell counts came from reference gene primer amplification. Clones were read by immunoSEQ multiplex PCR, and TCRdb kept only the in-frame ones, dropping some. The V and J calls and the clone size are those of that table, but D and trimming were determined from the DNA. The sample records about 59,000 clones, roughly 79% being singletons. V shed 5 bases, J shed 6 bases, and the junction held 10 bases outside the gene matches. This CDR3 spans 14 amino acids. CDR1 is SGHNT and CDR2 is YYREEE in the germline V gene (reference sequence). The V and J genes are TRBV5-4 and TRBJ1-1, with 7 bases that match TRBD1. The sample comprised peripheral blood. This TCR came from a woman of 80 years or more with active or convalescent COVID-19. The chain's CDR3 is CASSSITGVAEAFF. CDR3 DNA sequence: TGTGCCAGCAGTTCCATTACAGGGGTGGCTGAAGCTTTCTTT.